The following is a TCR beta chain sequence with its context. The data were taken from a study of blood T cell repertoires in COVID-19. Background on the study: Samples came from the United States, Italy and Spain, spanning acute and convalescent COVID-19. Sample material is recorded as cDNA or gDNA derived from T cells, B-cell-depleted T cells, or PBMCs.

Original processing methods: Amplification with reference gene primers provided the estimates of nucleated cell counts. TCRdb's copy holds only in-frame clones and misses some; the assay was immunoSEQ multiplex PCR. D and trimming were read from the DNA, whereas the V and J calls and clone size are those reported in that table. The table has around 130,000 clones, over 85% seen once. Germline loops: CDR1 PRHDT, CDR2 FYEKMQ (reference sequence). The CDR3 is 15 amino acids. With 4 bases removed from V and 3 bases from J, the gap between germline ends came to 10 bases. Sequencing was carried out using peripheral blood. J is TRBJ2-6 and V is TRBV13; maybe TRBD2 (5 bases). The origin of this receptor is a man between 45 and 60 years old with active COVID-19. The CDR3 is CASSSGFSGANVLTF. CDR3 bases: TGTGCCAGCAGCTCGGGATTTAGTGGGGCCAACGTCCTGACTTTC.